The TCR beta chain described here comes from a study of blood T cell repertoires in COVID-19. Background on the study: COVID-19 samples collected from the United States, Italy and Spain covered acute and convalescent phases.

Produced via immunoSEQ multiplex PCR; TCRdb's table is partial and in-frame only. The sample consists of fewer than 110,000 clones, 70% to 90% of them appearing once. What was sequenced was peripheral blood. The clonotype was recovered from a man aged 35-49 years with active or convalescent COVID-19.

CDR3 sequence: CASSSGQIRSGNTIYF. The CDR3 bases are TGTGCCAGCAGCTCAGGACAGATCAGATCCGGAAACACCATATATTTT. The chain is built from TRBV11-2 and TRBJ1-3, with D maybe TRBD1 (6 bases). V lost 4 bases and J lost 4, with 17 bases in between. The V gene's germline CDR1 is SGHAT and CDR2 FQNNGV. The CDR3 sequence is 16 residues long.